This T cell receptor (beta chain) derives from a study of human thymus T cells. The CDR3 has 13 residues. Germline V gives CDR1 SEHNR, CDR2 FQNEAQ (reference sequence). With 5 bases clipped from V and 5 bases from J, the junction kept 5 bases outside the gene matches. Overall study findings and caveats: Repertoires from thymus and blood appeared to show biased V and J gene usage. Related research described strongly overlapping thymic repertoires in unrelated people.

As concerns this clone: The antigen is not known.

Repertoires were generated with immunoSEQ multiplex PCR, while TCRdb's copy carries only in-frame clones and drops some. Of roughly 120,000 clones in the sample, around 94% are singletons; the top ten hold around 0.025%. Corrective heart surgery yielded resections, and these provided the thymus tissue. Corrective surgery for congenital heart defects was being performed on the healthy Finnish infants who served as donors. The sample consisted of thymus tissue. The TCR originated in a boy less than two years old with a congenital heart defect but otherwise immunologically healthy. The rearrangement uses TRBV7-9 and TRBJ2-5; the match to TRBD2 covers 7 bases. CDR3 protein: CASSPGRRETQYF. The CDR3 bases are TGTGCCAGCAGCCCCGGGAGGAGGGAGACCCAGTACTTC.